The clone carrying this T cell receptor beta chain was seen ten or more times. J gave up 2 bases and V 4 bases, and 10 bases lay outside the gene matches. Per the germline V gene, CDR1 is SGDLS and CDR2 is YYNGEE. This CDR3 is 16 amino acids long. The sample is drawn from a study of blood T cells in healthy people across ages. Through a sample-barcoded 5' primer and a J-beta primer mix, a second PCR was run for about 6 to 11 cycles. Each cDNA molecule was tagged by a template-switch adaptor with 12 random nucleotides. CDR3-containing paired-end reads numbering at least 2.5 million came from each sample. Each CDR3 protein gets one entry after TCRdb re-called the 5' RACE reads with MiXCR. The sample has about 680,000 distinct CDR3 sequences, roughly 50% seen once.

The chain employs TRBV9 and TRBJ1-2; TRBD1 matches at 8 bases. The TCR comes from a woman aged 55-70 years in good health. Sample: blood. CDR3 sequence reads: CASSRQGTVPNYGYTF. The DNA of the CDR3 is TGTGCCAGCAGCCGACAGGGGACAGTCCCGAACTATGGCTACACCTTC. Full variable domain (remainder filled in from reference TRBV9 and TRBJ1-2): DSGVTQTPKHLITATGQRVTLRCSPRSGDLSVYWYQQSLDQGLQFLIQYYNGEERAKGNILERFSAQQFPDLHSELNLSSLELGDSALYFCASSRQGTVPNYGYTFGSGTRLTVV.